This T cell receptor beta chain was sequenced in a study of post-analysis software for immune sequencing data. Unique molecular identifiers had been added to the TCR beta cDNA libraries. In TCRdb, the PCR reads were re-called with MiXCR into one record per CDR3 protein. The table records more than 450,000 distinct CDR3 sequences, approximately 31% of them present only once. Broader study findings: Patients had higher frequencies than controls of about 5 TRBV segments, including TRBV5-6, TRBV5-1 and TRBV20-1.

This clonotype has a handful of counts. Its specificity is unknown. This CDR3 has 14 residues. V dropped 4 bases and J dropped 1 base, with 10 bases sitting between them. V and J are TRBV12-3 or TRBV12-4 and TRBJ1-1; weak D call: TRBD1 (5 bases). Material for sequencing was blood. The clonotype comes from a girl aged 2 to 17 with multiple sclerosis. DNA for the CDR3: TGTGCCAGCAGTTGGTGGCAGGGGAACACTGAAGCTTTCTTT. Protein product: CASSWWQGNTEAFF.